These 27 T cell receptor beta chains were all obtained from the same sample, sequenced in a study of blood T cells in healthy people across ages. Alongside a J-beta primer mix, a sample-barcoded 5' primer served in a second PCR lasting about 7 to 11 cycles. MiXCR, run by TCRdb on the 5' RACE reads, gives a single entry per CDR3 protein. The sample lists 550,000 to 650,000 distinct CDR3 sequences; roughly a quarter were seen once. Separately, the same data were catalogued under a study of T cells of mothers and their children.

Input material: blood. These receptor sequences come from a boy aged 2 to 10 in good health.

This clonotype was observed a few times. The chain uses TRBV7-2 and TRBJ1-5; 7 positions match TRBD1. The J segment lost 3 bases and the V segment lost 5 bases, leaving 7 bases of the junction unmatched. This CDR3 has 15 amino acids. The germline V gene encodes CDR1 SGHTA and CDR2 FQGNSA. CDR3 nucleotides: TGTGCCAGCAGCGTAACCACAGGGGTCAATCAGCCCCAGCATTTT. Translation gives CASSVTTGVNQPQHF.

The rearrangement joins TRBV7-9 to TRBJ1-4, with 7 bases that match TRBD1. This CDR3 contains 12 residues. Per the germline V gene, CDR1 is SEHNR and CDR2 is FQNEAQ (reference sequence). Trimming cost V 5 bases and J 13 bases; bases outside gene matches: 7. CDR3 region: CASSPARGRLFF. CDR3 coding DNA: TGTGCCAGCAGCCCAGCGAGGGGGCGACTGTTTTTT.

This clonotype occurred a few times. The DNA of the CDR3 is TGCAGTGCTCCGGTGGACGACATTCAGTACTTC. Encoded protein: CSAPVDDIQYF. V usage is TRBV20-1 and J usage is TRBJ2-4; D not resolved. V shed 5 bases and J shed 8 bases, with 10 bases lying between them. Germline assignment: CDR1 DFQATT and CDR2 SNEGSKA (reference sequence). The CDR3 consists of 11 residues.

This clonotype has only a few counts. The rearrangement uses TRBV3-1 and TRBJ2-1, with TRBD2 matching 10 bases. The junction had 2 bases not matched to a gene; V was cut back by 4 bases and J by 5 bases. In germline, CDR1 is LGHDT, CDR2 YNNKEL (reference sequence). This CDR3 spans 14 amino acids. The CDR3 is CASSLSGGNNEQFF. The CDR3 coding sequence is TGTGCCAGCAGCCTTAGCGGGGGGAACAATGAGCAGTTCTTC.

This clonotype was counted a few times. The genes are TRBV5-6 and TRBJ1-5, with a tentative D call TRBD1 (6 bases). The germline gives CDR1 SGHDT, CDR2 YYEEEE. CDR3 length equals 14 residues. Trimming took off 6 bases at V and 5 bases at J, with 15 bases between the two ends. The CDR3 loop reads CASTLRGGDQPQHF. The CDR3 coding sequence is TGTGCCAGCACCCTAAGGGGGGGCGATCAGCCCCAGCATTTT.

For the CDR3, the DNA is TGCGCCAGCAGCCAAAGTGTCGCAGGGTATGGCTACACCTTC. Its protein product is CASSQSVAGYGYTF. The J gene is TRBJ1-2, the V gene TRBV4-3; D may be TRBD1 (5 bases). The CDR3 is 14 residues long. The germline V and J ends were trimmed by 2 bases and 5 bases, with 12 bases remaining between them. In germline, CDR1 is LGHNA, CDR2 YSLEER.

The genes are TRBV20-1 and TRBJ2-5, with 7 bases that match TRBD1. Per germline, CDR1 DFQATT and CDR2 SNEGSKA (reference sequence). The J segment lost 2 bases and the V segment lost 6 bases, leaving 12 bases of the junction unmatched. The CDR3 spans 15 residues. The CDR3 region is CSATTLGQAQETQYF. The CDR3 nucleotides read TGCAGTGCCACGACCTTAGGACAGGCGCAAGAGACCCAGTACTTC.

This clonotype was detected a few times. This sequence joins TRBV27 and TRBJ2-6; D could derive from TRBD1 or TRBD2 (5 bases each). V was pared by 10 bases and J by 2 bases, with 12 bases between. This CDR3 region has 14 residues. Germline V gene data show CDR1 as MNHEY and CDR2 as SMNVEV (reference sequence). CDR3: CATRRGAGANVLTF. The CDR3 region has the DNA TGTGCCACTAGACGAGGGGCTGGGGCCAACGTCCTGACTTTC.

This clonotype was found a few times. This rearrangement joins TRBV29-1 to TRBJ2-7, with D possibly being TRBD1 (5 bases). Per germline, CDR1 SQVTM and CDR2 ANQGSEA. Trimming removed 7 bases at V and 0 bases at J, with 16 bases between. The CDR3 contains 14 residues. CDR3 bases: TGCAGCGACCTTATATCGACAGACTCCTACGAGCAGTACTTC. Translated, it gives CSDLISTDSYEQYF.

The V and J genes are TRBV5-1 and TRBJ2-1; D perhaps matches TRBD1 (5 bases). Germline V gene sequence: CDR1 SGHRS, CDR2 YFSETQ. The V end lost 4 bases, the J end lost 6 bases, and 14 bases lay between the germline ends. The CDR3 covers 14 residues. This chain's CDR3 is CASSRGPTGNEQFF. The CDR3 DNA follows: TGCGCCAGCAGCAGGGGCCCCACGGGCAATGAGCAGTTCTTC.

The chain uses TRBV12-3 or TRBV12-4 and TRBJ2-1; D not resolved. This CDR3 has 12 residues. Deletions cut 5 bases from V and 10 bases from J, with 12 bases between. CDR3 protein: CASSPHIREQFF. CDR3 DNA sequence: TGTGCCAGCAGTCCCCACATCAGGGAGCAGTTCTTC.

A remark on this clonotype: Relative to the germline gene, one junction end is altered; a read error may explain this. This rearrangement joins TRBV6-1 to TRBJ2-2, with a tentative D call TRBD2 (5 bases). This CDR3 contains 13 residues. Germline V CDR1 and CDR2: MNHNS, SASEGT. CDR3 sequence (DNA): TGTGCCAGCAGTGGAGTGAACACCGGGGAGCTGGTTTTT. Encoded protein: CASSGVNTGELVF.

The V gene is TRBV28, the J gene TRBJ2-1; maybe TRBD2 (6 bases). Near its end, the DNA agrees better with TRBJ2-7, so the J call may be wrong. Germline V lookup: CDR1 MDHEN, CDR2 SYDVKM. The CDR3 runs 16 residues. As DNA, the CDR3 is TGTGCCAGCAGTCTCCCCCGTGGCGGGACGATTTACGAGCAGTACTTC. It encodes CASSLPRGGTIYEQYF.

This rearrangement joins TRBV2 to TRBJ2-5; 11 bases agree with TRBD2. Germline CDR1 is SNHLY and CDR2 is FYNNEI. J was trimmed by 3 bases and V by 5 bases; bases with no gene match: 5. This CDR3 is 15 amino acids long. Here the CDR3 reads CASSRSGGAEETQYF. CDR3 coding DNA: TGTGCCAGCAGTCGTAGCGGGGGGGCTGAAGAGACCCAGTACTTC.

With regard to this clonotype: The DNA is left out, because the CDR3 cannot be placed on it with certainty; the CDR3 is given as TCRdb lists it. The genes are TRBV7-6 and TRBJ2-7; TRBD2, the D gene given by the table, was not confirmed from the DNA. The CDR3 spans 13 residues, counting both ends. Germline V gene sequence: CDR1 SGHVS, CDR2 FNYEAQ. CDR3 residues: CASSPDFRGEQYF.

J is TRBJ2-2 and V is TRBV5-5; D gene ambiguous. Germline CDR1 SGHKS, CDR2 YYEKEE (reference sequence). The CDR3 runs to 12 residues. V lost 0 bases to trimming and J lost 9 bases, with 6 bases between them. CDR3 coding DNA: TGTGCCAGCAGCTTGGTGTCCTGGGAGCTGTTTTTT. It yields the protein CASSLVSWELFF.

V and J are TRBV15 and TRBJ1-5; TRBD1 might be the D (5 bases). The CDR3 totals 18 residues. From germline, CDR1 is LNHNV and CDR2 YYDKDF (reference sequence). Between the trimmed V and J ends, which lost 0 bases and 8 bases, there was a span of 23 bases. CDR3 bases: TGTGCCACCAGCAGAGATCAGTGGGGGACGGGGAAGGGAAAGCCCCAGCATTTT. Amino acid sequence: CATSRDQWGTGKGKPQHF.

V and J are TRBV9 and TRBJ2-7; D gene uncertain. Germline V gene sequence: CDR1 SGDLS, CDR2 YYNGEE. The length of the CDR3 is 15 residues. V was pared by 0 bases and J by 3 bases, with 13 bases between. This CDR3 reads CASSVDHGSLYEQYF. The CDR3, as DNA: TGTGCCAGCAGCGTAGATCACGGCAGCCTCTACGAGCAGTACTTC.

This rearrangement joins TRBV11-2 to TRBJ2-3; D may correspond to TRBD1 or TRBD2 (5 bases each). CDR1 SGHAT and CDR2 FQNNGV come from the germline V gene. This CDR3 contains 15 residues. V lost 6 bases and J lost 4, with 17 bases in between. The CDR3 coding sequence is TGTGCCAGCAGGCTACCCGGGACGTGCGCAGATACGCAGTATTTT. Translating it yields CASRLPGTCADTQYF.

This chain links TRBV7-2 with TRBJ1-4; the D is unclear. The V end was cut by 3 bases, the J end by 8 bases, with 16 bases between. Germline V gene data show CDR1 as SGHTA and CDR2 as FQGNSA. The CDR3 runs to 15 residues. CDR3 residues: CASSFTRRTDEKLFF. The CDR3 DNA reads as TGTGCCAGCAGCTTTACGAGACGGACGGACGAAAAACTGTTTTTT.

The chain recombines TRBV29-1 with TRBJ1-1; unclear D gene. Trimming took off 5 bases at V and 1 base at J, with 8 bases between the two ends. CDR3 length: 12 residues. Germline assignment: CDR1 SQVTM and CDR2 ANQGSEA. The CDR3 here is CSVLLPNTEAFF. CDR3 DNA sequence: TGCAGCGTTCTCCTCCCGAACACTGAAGCTTTCTTT. The complete variable domain, with remaining parts taken from reference TRBV29-1 and TRBJ1-1, reads SAVISQKPSRDICQRGTSLTIQCQVDSQVTMMFWYRQQPGQSLTLIATANQGSEATYESGFVIDKFPISRPNLTFSTLTVSNMSPEDSSIYLCSVLLPNTEAFFGQGTRLTVV.

This clonotype was observed a handful of times. The CDR3, as DNA: TGTGCCAGCAGTTTATCTATGGATGCCTCCACAGATACGCAGTATTTT. Translated, it gives CASSLSMDASTDTQYF. The V call is TRBV27, the J call TRBJ2-3; D is ambiguous. Trimming cost V 0 bases and J 2 bases, with 12 bases left between them. In germline, CDR1 is MNHEY, CDR2 SMNVEV (reference sequence). The CDR3 is 16 amino acids.

The chain recombines TRBV20-1 with TRBJ2-7, with D possibly TRBD2 on 6 matching bases. CDR1 and CDR2 (germline): DFQATT, SNEGSKA (reference sequence). This CDR3 is built from 15 residues. Trimming pared 5 bases from V and 2 bases from J, leaving 19 bases between. The DNA of the CDR3 is TGCAGTGCTTCCCTTGGAGGGTTTCCTACCTACGAGCAGTACTTC. It encodes CSASLGGFPTYEQYF.

This chain uses TRBV3-1 with TRBJ2-7; TRBD2 aligns across 8 bases. The DNA end favors TRBJ2-1, so the J call may be wrong. CDR3 size: 15 residues. The germline V gene encodes CDR1 LGHDT and CDR2 YNNKEL (reference sequence). The CDR3 region is CASSPSLAASGEQFF. CDR3 sequence (DNA): TGTGCCAGCAGCCCCTCACTAGCGGCGTCCGGCGAGCAGTTCTTC.

CDR3 loop: CSASFSNNEQFF. The CDR3 coding sequence is TGCAGTGCTAGCTTTAGCAACAATGAGCAGTTCTTC. The chain has TRBV20-1 and TRBJ2-1; D remains unclear. Trimming pared 3 bases from V and 5 bases from J, leaving 8 bases between. Germline CDR1 is DFQATT and CDR2 is SNEGSKA (reference sequence). The CDR3 length is 12 residues.

The chain couples TRBV19 to TRBJ2-5; D gene uncertain. V was trimmed by 7 bases and J by 3 bases, leaving 12 bases between them. The CDR3 contains 13 residues. The germline V gene has CDR1 LNHDA and CDR2 SQIVND (reference sequence). The CDR3 here is CASKQQNKETQYF. As DNA, the CDR3 is TGTGCCAGTAAGCAACAGAACAAAGAGACCCAGTACTTC.

This clonotype has only a few counts. This chain connects TRBV15 to TRBJ2-5, with no clear D. The end of the DNA fits TRBJ2-7 better, so the J call may be wrong. This CDR3 has 13 amino acids. Germline V gene lookup returns CDR1 LNHNV and CDR2 YYDKDF (reference sequence). The CDR3 DNA follows: TGTGCCACCAGCAGAGATTTCAGCTACGAGCAGTACTTC. Protein sequence: CATSRDFSYEQYF.